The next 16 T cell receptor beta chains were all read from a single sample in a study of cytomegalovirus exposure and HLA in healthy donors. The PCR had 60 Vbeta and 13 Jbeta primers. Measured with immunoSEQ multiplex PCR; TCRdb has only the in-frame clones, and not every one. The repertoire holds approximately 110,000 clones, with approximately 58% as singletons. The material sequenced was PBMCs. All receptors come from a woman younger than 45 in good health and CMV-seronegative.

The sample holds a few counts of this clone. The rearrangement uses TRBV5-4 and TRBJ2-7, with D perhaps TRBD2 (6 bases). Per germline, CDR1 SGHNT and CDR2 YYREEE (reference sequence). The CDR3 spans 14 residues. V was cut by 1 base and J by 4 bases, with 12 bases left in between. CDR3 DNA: TGTGCCAGCAGCTTGAATAGCGGCCGTTACGAGCAGTACTTC. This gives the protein CASSLNSGRYEQYF.

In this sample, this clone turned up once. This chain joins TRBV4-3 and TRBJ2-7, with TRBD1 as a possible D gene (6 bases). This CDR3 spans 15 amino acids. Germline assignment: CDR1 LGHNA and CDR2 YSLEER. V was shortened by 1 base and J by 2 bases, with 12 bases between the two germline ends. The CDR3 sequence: CASSQGTANTYEQYF. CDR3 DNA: TGCGCCAGCAGCCAAGGGACAGCGAATACCTACGAGCAGTACTTC.

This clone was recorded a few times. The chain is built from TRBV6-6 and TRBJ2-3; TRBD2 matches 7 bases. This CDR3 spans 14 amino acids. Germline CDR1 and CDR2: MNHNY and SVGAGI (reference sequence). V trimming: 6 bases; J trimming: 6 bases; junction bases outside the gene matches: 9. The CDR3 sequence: CASRWDYASDTQYF. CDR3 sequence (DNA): TGTGCCAGCAGATGGGACTACGCCTCGGATACGCAGTATTTT.

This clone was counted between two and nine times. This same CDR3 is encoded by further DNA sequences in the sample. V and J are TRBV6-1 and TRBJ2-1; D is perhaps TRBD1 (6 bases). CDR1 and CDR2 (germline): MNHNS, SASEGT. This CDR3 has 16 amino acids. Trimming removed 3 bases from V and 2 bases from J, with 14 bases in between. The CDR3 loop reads CASSDRQGLPYNEQFF. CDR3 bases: TGTGCCAGCAGTGACCGTCAGGGGTTACCCTACAATGAGCAGTTCTTC.

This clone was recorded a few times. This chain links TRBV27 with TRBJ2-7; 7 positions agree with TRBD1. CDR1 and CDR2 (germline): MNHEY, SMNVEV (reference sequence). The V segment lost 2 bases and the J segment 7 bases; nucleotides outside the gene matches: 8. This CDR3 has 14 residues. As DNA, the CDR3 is TGTGCCAGCAGTTTAAGGGGACAGCCTAATGAGCAGTACTTC. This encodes CASSLRGQPNEQYF.

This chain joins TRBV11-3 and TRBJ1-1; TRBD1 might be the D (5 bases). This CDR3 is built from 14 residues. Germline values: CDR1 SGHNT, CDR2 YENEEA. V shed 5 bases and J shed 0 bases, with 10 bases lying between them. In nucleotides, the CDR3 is TGTGCCAGCAGCCGTGACAGTATGAACACTGAAGCTTTCTTT. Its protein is CASSRDSMNTEAFF.

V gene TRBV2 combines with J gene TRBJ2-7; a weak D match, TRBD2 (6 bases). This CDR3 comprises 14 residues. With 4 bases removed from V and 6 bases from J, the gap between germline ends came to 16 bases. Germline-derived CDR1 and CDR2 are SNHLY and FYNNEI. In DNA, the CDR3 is TGTGCCAGCAGTGTGGAGGGACTGGGATCCGAGCAGTACTTC. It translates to CASSVEGLGSEQYF. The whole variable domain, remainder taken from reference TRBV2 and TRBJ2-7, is EPEVTQTPSHQVTQMGQEVILRCVPISNHLYFYWYRQILGQKVEFLVSFYNNEISEKSEIFDDQFSVERPDGSNFTLKIRSTKLEDSAMYFCASSVEGLGSEQYFGPGTRLTVT.

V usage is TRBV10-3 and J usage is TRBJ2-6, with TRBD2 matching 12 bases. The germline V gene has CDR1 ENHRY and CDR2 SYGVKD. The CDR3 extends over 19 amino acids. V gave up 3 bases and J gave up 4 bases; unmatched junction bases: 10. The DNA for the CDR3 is TGTGCCATCAGTGACCCTAGCGGGAGGGCCTCAACCGGGGCCAACGTCCTGACTTTC. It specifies CAISDPSGRASTGANVLTF.

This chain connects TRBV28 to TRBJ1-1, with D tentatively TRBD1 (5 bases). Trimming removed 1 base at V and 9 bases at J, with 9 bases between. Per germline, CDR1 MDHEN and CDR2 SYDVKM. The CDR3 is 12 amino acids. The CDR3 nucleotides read TGTGCCAGCAGTTTATATCAGGGAAAAGCTTTCTTT. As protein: CASSLYQGKAFF.

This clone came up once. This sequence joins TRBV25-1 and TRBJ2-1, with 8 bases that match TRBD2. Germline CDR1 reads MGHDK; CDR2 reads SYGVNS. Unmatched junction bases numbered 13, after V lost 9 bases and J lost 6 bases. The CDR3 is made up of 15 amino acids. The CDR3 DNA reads TGTGCCAGAAGTCTCCAGCGGGAGTGGGGCAATGAGCAGTTCTTC. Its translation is CARSLQREWGNEQFF.

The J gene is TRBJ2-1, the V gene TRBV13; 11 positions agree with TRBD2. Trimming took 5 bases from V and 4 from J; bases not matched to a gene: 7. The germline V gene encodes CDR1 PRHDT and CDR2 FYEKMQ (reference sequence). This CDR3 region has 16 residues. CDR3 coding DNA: TGTGCCAGCAGCCCCAGGACTAGCGGGCTATACAATGAGCAGTTCTTC. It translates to CASSPRTSGLYNEQFF.

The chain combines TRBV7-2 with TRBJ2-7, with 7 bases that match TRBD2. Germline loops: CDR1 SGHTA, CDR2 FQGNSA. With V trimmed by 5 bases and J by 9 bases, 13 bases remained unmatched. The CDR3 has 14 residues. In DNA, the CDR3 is TGTGCCAGCAGCCCGCATCAGGCGGGGGTAGGGCAGTACTTC. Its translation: CASSPHQAGVGQYF.

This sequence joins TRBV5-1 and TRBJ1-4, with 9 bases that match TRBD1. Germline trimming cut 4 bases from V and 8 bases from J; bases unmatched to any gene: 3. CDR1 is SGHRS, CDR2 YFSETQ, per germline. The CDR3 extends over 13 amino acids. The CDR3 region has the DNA TGCGCCAGCAGCGGGACAGGGTTAGAAAAACTGTTTTTT. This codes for CASSGTGLEKLFF.

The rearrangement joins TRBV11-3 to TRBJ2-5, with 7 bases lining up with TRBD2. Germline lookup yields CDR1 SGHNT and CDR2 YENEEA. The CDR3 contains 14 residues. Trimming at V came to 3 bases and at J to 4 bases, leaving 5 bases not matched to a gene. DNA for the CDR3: TGTGCCAGCAGCTTGGGAGCGGGAACAGAGACCCAGTACTTC. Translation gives CASSLGAGTETQYF.

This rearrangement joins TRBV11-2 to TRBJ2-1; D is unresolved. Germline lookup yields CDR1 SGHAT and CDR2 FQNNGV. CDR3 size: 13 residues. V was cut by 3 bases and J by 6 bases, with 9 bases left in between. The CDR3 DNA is TGTGCCAGCAGCTTCACGAGCGTCAATGAGCAGTTCTTC. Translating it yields CASSFTSVNEQFF.

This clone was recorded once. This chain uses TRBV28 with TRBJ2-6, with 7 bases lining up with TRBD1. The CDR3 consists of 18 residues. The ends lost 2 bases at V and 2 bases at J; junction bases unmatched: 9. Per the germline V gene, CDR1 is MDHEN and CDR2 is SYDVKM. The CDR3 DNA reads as TGTGCCAGCAGTTTACAACAGGGGTATAGCGCTGGGGCCAACGTCCTGACTTTC. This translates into CASSLQQGYSAGANVLTF.